At least ten counts were recorded for the clone carrying this TCR beta chain. Its antigen is unknown. These data come from a study of T cells in Graves' hyperthyroidism and ophthalmopathy. Study-level background: Peripheral blood was secured at the point of initial diagnosis, before any treatment. Study findings and constraints: Blood also carried most thyroid clonotypes expanded above 0.001.

Germline V gives CDR1 GTSNPN, CDR2 SVGIG (reference sequence). Trimming pared 4 bases from V and 1 base from J, leaving 8 bases between. The CDR3 consists of 13 residues. Amplified TCR beta CDR3 regions derived from RNA transcripts. The TCR CDR3 was amplified in a first-round RT-PCR using the HTBI primer set. MiXCR, run by TCRdb on the multiplex PCR reads, gives a single entry per CDR3 protein. The sample consists of around 300,000 distinct CDR3 sequences, roughly 19% of them appearing once. The receptor comes from a man between 45 and 60 years old with Graves' ophthalmopathy. The chain joins TRBV30 to TRBJ2-1; D gene ambiguous. Sequenced input: blood. In DNA, the CDR3 is TGTGCCTGGAACCTTAGATCCTACAATGAGCAGTTCTTC. This translates into CAWNLRSYNEQFF.